Shown below are 25 T cell receptor beta chains from a single sample sequenced in a study of neoadjuvant anti-PD-1 for oral cavity cancer. Sequencing used immunoSEQ multiplex PCR; TCRdb keeps in-frame clones, though not all of them. The profile shows tens of thousands of clones, 83% of them singletons. Here the sequenced sample was PBMCs, taken before nivolumab (anti-PD-1) treatment. Every receptor here comes from a person between 40 and 85 years old with oral cavity squamous cell carcinoma.

This chain joins TRBV2 and TRBJ1-1; D is possibly TRBD1 (6 bases). Germline V gene sequence: CDR1 SNHLY, CDR2 FYNNEI. Trimming removed 3 bases at V and 4 bases at J, with 9 bases between. The CDR3 covers 13 residues. Here the CDR3 DNA reads TGTGCCAGCAGTGACCAGGGGATCACTGAAGCTTTCTTT. Protein product: CASSDQGITEAFF.

This chain links TRBV5-1 with TRBJ2-6; a weak D match, TRBD2 (6 bases). Trimming took off 0 bases at V and 2 bases at J, with 12 bases between the two ends. There are 17 residues in the CDR3. From germline, CDR1 is SGHRS and CDR2 YFSETQ. The CDR3 protein is CASSLAAPGAGANVLTF. The CDR3 coding sequence is TGCGCCAGCAGCTTGGCCGCCCCGGGGGCTGGGGCCAACGTCCTGACTTTC. Full variable domain (missing parts from reference TRBV5-1 and TRBJ2-6): KAGVTQTPRYLIKTRGQQVTLSCSPISGHRSVSWYQQTPGQGLQFLFEYFSETQRNKGNFPGRFSGRQFSNSRSEMNVSTLELGDSALYLCASSLAAPGAGANVLTFGAGSRLTVL.

CDR3 DNA: TGTGCCAGCTCACCTCTATCCCCAGGGAGGAACACTGAAGCTTTCTTT. Protein sequence: CASSPLSPGRNTEAFF. The J gene is TRBJ1-1, the V gene TRBV18; TRBD1 is a possible D gene (5 bases). From germline, CDR1 is KGHSH and CDR2 LQKENI. V dropped 3 bases and J dropped 1 base, with 15 bases sitting between them. The CDR3 is 16 residues long.

The chain has TRBV6-5 and TRBJ1-2, with a weak D call TRBD1 (5 bases). CDR3 length equals 15 residues. Looked up from germline, CDR1 is MNHEY and CDR2 is SVGAGI. The V end lost 1 base, the J end lost 5 bases, and 14 bases lay between the germline ends. CDR3 DNA: TGTGCCAGCAGTTACTACGGGACGGGAGCTTATGGCTACACCTTC. This sequence encodes CASSYYGTGAYGYTF.

The chain couples TRBV7-9 to TRBJ2-2; D not certain. Germline CDR1 and CDR2: SEHNR and FQNEAQ (reference sequence). V was cut by 6 bases and J by 5 bases, with 7 bases left in between. The CDR3 runs to 12 residues. CDR3 bases: TGTGCCAGCAGTTTCAGGACCGGGGAGCTGTTTTTT. This sequence encodes CASSFRTGELFF.

The V and J genes are TRBV30 and TRBJ1-2; D is perhaps TRBD1 (6 bases). Germline values: CDR1 GTSNPN, CDR2 SVGIG (reference sequence). The V end was cut by 1 base, the J end by 4 bases, with 7 bases between. This CDR3 spans 12 amino acids. The CDR3: CAWSAGVYGYTF. CDR3 bases: TGTGCCTGGAGTGCAGGGGTCTATGGCTACACCTTC.

The CDR3 loop is CAWKGQGPYTEAFF. The CDR3 bases are TGTGCCTGGAAGGGACAGGGCCCCTACACTGAAGCTTTCTTT. The chain joins TRBV30 to TRBJ1-1; 9 positions match TRBD1. CDR3 length equals 14 residues. CDR1 is GTSNPN, CDR2 SVGIG, per germline (reference sequence). V dropped 4 bases and J dropped 3; count of bases not matched to a gene: 6.

The chain joins TRBV23-1 to TRBJ2-7; 12 bases are shared with TRBD1. TRBV23-1 is an ORF for which the function is uncertain. This CDR3 comprises 14 residues. The V and J ends lost 7 bases and 3 bases, in that order; junction bases with no gene match: 4. The CDR3 loop is CASTRDRGLYEQYF. The DNA of the CDR3 is TGCGCCAGCACCCGGGACAGGGGGCTCTACGAGCAGTACTTC.

The rearrangement uses TRBV6-1 and TRBJ1-4, with 8 bases aligning to TRBD1. Germline CDR1 reads MNHNS; CDR2 reads SASEGT. J was trimmed by 8 bases and V by 4 bases; bases with no gene match: 6. The CDR3 sequence is 14 residues long. The CDR3 coding sequence is TGTGCCAGCAGTGGGGACAGGTTAACGGAAAAACTGTTTTTT. Encoded protein: CASSGDRLTEKLFF.

This chain joins TRBV5-6 and TRBJ2-1; D ambiguous. Germline V gene lookup returns CDR1 SGHDT and CDR2 YYEEEE. This CDR3 has 13 amino acids. V lost 0 bases to trimming and J lost 5 bases, with 6 bases between them. CDR3 protein: CASSLERNNEQFF. DNA of the CDR3: TGTGCCAGCAGCTTGGAGAGAAACAATGAGCAGTTCTTC.

This chain links TRBV6-5 with TRBJ1-1; a possible D gene is TRBD1 (5 bases). The CDR3 consists of 13 residues. Germline V gene data show CDR1 as MNHEY and CDR2 as SVGAGI. The ends were cut back, 4 bases at V and 3 bases at J, with 9 bases in the middle. The CDR3 is CASSSGTYTEAFF. Here the CDR3 DNA reads TGTGCCAGCAGTTCAGGGACCTACACTGAAGCTTTCTTT.

The chain carries TRBV27 and TRBJ1-2; TRBD1 agrees at 11 bases. The V gene end was trimmed by 4 bases and the J gene end by 7 bases; junction bases not matched to a gene: 14. Germline values: CDR1 MNHEY, CDR2 SMNVEV (reference sequence). The CDR3 length is 17 residues. This CDR3 reads CASSSYLLGQGAGGYTF. The CDR3 coding sequence is TGTGCCAGCAGTTCATACCTTCTCGGACAGGGGGCCGGTGGCTACACCTTC.

The V call is TRBV5-4, the J call TRBJ2-2, with TRBD2 matching over 13 bases. This CDR3 region has 20 residues. Trimming took 2 bases from V and 0 from J; bases not matched to a gene: 10. The V gene's germline CDR1 is SGHNT and CDR2 YYREEE (reference sequence). CDR3 loop: CASSFPPGLAGSANTGELFF. CDR3 nucleotides: TGTGCCAGCAGCTTTCCCCCGGGACTAGCGGGAAGCGCGAACACCGGGGAGCTGTTTTTT.

The J gene is TRBJ1-2, the V gene TRBV10-3; no reliable D call. This CDR3 comprises 13 residues. CDR1 is ENHRY and CDR2 is SYGVKD in the germline V gene. V lost 2 bases to trimming and J lost 8 bases, with 12 bases between them. The CDR3: CAISEEGSLGYTF. CDR3 bases: TGTGCCATCAGTGAGGAGGGTTCGTTAGGCTACACCTTC.

The J gene is TRBJ2-3, the V gene TRBV15; 14 nucleotides align to TRBD2. Per germline, CDR1 LNHNV and CDR2 YYDKDF (reference sequence). This CDR3 has 18 residues. The V segment lost 5 bases and the J segment 0 bases; nucleotides outside the gene matches: 7. The CDR3: CATSFGLAGGLSTDTQYF. In DNA form, the CDR3 reads TGTGCCACCAGCTTTGGACTAGCGGGGGGCCTTAGCACAGATACGCAGTATTTT.

This clone was seen just once. The rearrangement joins TRBV5-1 to TRBJ2-7, with D maybe TRBD2 (6 bases). Trimming removed 4 bases at V and 6 bases at J, with 8 bases between. Germline loops: CDR1 SGHRS, CDR2 YFSETQ. There are 11 residues in the CDR3. The DNA for the CDR3 is TGCGCCAGCAGCCCCGGGAGCGAGCAGTACTTC. Translating it yields CASSPGSEQYF.

The genes are TRBV10-3 and TRBJ2-5; a weak D match, TRBD2 (6 bases). This CDR3 contains 15 residues. Trimming removed 0 bases at V and 5 bases at J, with 13 bases between. The V gene's germline CDR1 is ENHRY and CDR2 SYGVKD. CDR3 amino acids: CAISESGRKSETQYF. Here the CDR3 DNA reads TGTGCCATCAGTGAGTCGGGGAGGAAGTCGGAGACCCAGTACTTC.

V gene TRBV7-9 combines with J gene TRBJ1-5; D is undetermined. The CDR3 covers 15 residues. V was cut by 3 bases and J by 4 bases, with 13 bases left in between. The germline V gene has CDR1 SEHNR and CDR2 FQNEAQ (reference sequence). The CDR3 DNA follows: TGTGCCAGCAGCTTTTGGCAGGACCATAATCAGCCCCAGCATTTT. Amino acids: CASSFWQDHNQPQHF.

The CDR3 region has the DNA TGTGCCAGCAGACATCAGGGGGCGGGTCAGCCCCAGCATTTT. Amino acid sequence: CASRHQGAGQPQHF. The chain uses TRBV27 and TRBJ1-5, with 8 positions matching TRBD1. CDR1 MNHEY and CDR2 SMNVEV come from the germline V gene (reference sequence). V lost 6 bases and J lost 6; bases outside the gene matches: 7. This CDR3 has 14 amino acids.

J is TRBJ2-1 and V is TRBV11-3; D not certain. This CDR3 is 15 amino acids long. V shed 5 bases and J shed 0 bases, with 11 bases lying between them. Germline CDR1 reads SGHNT; CDR2 reads YENEEA. CDR3 sequence: CASSPTTNSYNEQFF. Written as DNA, the CDR3 is TGTGCCAGCAGCCCAACTACCAACTCCTACAATGAGCAGTTCTTC.

The chain has TRBV7-2 and TRBJ2-4, with D unresolved. There are 15 residues in the CDR3. Trimming cost V 4 bases and J 0 bases, with 10 bases left between them. Germline V CDR1 and CDR2: SGHTA, FQGNSA. CDR3 DNA: TGTGCCAGCAGCTCCCTTAGTCTAGCCAAAAACATTCAGTACTTC. It codes for CASSSLSLAKNIQYF.

The chain combines TRBV5-4 with TRBJ1-2; D gene ambiguous. The CDR3 has 16 residues. Germline CDR1 is SGHNT and CDR2 is YYREEE (reference sequence). Trimming cost V 1 base and J 5 bases, with 18 bases left between them. The CDR3 loop is CASSLPPPAGIYGYTF. The CDR3 DNA reads TGTGCCAGCAGCTTGCCCCCCCCCGCAGGAATATATGGCTACACCTTC.

The rearrangement uses TRBV6-6 and TRBJ2-5, with D possibly matching TRBD2 (6 bases). Germline CDR1 and CDR2: MNHNY and SVGAGI (reference sequence). The CDR3 length is 14 residues. Trimming took off 2 bases at V and 5 bases at J, with 12 bases between the two ends. Written as DNA, the CDR3 is TGTGCCAGCAGTTACGGGCTAGGAGGGGAGACCCAGTACTTC. Translating it yields CASSYGLGGETQYF.

The gene calls are TRBV5-1 and TRBJ1-2; 8 positions match TRBD1. The CDR3 runs to 15 residues. The trim removed 4 bases at V and 4 bases at J, leaving 9 bases unmatched. Germline CDR1 SGHRS, CDR2 YFSETQ. Here the CDR3 reads CASSTGQGRVYGYTF. The CDR3 DNA follows: TGCGCCAGCAGCACCGGACAGGGTCGAGTCTATGGCTACACCTTC.

This chain connects TRBV30 to TRBJ1-1; D gene unclear. From germline, CDR1 is GTSNPN and CDR2 SVGIG (reference sequence). The CDR3 has 13 amino acids. V gave up 0 bases and J gave up 10 bases, with 15 bases separating them. The CDR3 DNA reads TGTGCCTGGAGTGTACTTTTGGGGTTTGGAGCTTTCTTT. The encoded protein is CAWSVLLGFGAFF.